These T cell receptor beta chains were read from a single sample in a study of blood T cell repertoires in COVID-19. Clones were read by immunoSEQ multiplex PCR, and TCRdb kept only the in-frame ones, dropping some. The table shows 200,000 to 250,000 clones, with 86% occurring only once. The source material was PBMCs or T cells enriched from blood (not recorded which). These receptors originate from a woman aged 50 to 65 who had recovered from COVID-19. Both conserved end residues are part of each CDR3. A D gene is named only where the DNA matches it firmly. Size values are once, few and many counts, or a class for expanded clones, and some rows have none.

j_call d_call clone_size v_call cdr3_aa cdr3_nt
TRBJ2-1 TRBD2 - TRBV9 CASSVRTLAGGYNEQFF TGTGCCAGCAGCGTACGGACCTTAGCGGGGGGTTACAATGAGCAGTTCTTC
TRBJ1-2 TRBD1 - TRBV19 CASRGDRGSSGYTF TGTGCCAGTAGAGGGGACAGGGGAAGCTCTGGCTACACCTTC
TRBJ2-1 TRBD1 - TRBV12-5 CASGLAHRGNEQFF TGTGCTAGTGGTTTGGCTCACAGGGGAAATGAGCAGTTCTTC
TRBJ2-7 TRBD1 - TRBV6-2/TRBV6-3 CASSFQGDSSYEQYF TGTGCCAGCAGTTTCCAGGGGGACAGCTCCTACGAGCAGTACTTC
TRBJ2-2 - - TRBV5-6 CASSLSGPGELFF TGTGCCAGCAGCTTGTCAGGGCCCGGGGAGCTGTTTTTT
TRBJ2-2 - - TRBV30 CASGETGELFF TGTGCCTCCGGGGAGACCGGGGAGCTGTTTTTT
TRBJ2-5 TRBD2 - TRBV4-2 CASSLGTSGQETQYF TGTGCCAGCAGCCTCGGGACTAGCGGGCAAGAGACCCAGTACTTC
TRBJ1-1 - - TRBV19 CASRSTGRTEAFF TGTGCCAGTAGATCGACAGGCCGAACTGAAGCTTTCTTT
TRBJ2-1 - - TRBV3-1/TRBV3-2 CASSRGTTSYNEQFF TGTGCCAGCAGCCGGGGGACAACCTCCTACAATGAGCAGTTCTTC
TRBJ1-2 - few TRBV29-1 CSVGGDLYGYTF TGCAGCGTTGGTGGAGACCTGTATGGCTACACCTTC
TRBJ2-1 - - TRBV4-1 CASSQDRGGRNNEQFF TGCGCCAGCAGCCAAGATAGGGGGGGACGGAACAATGAGCAGTTCTTC
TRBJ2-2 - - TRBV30 CAWSVWAVDAGELFF TGTGCCTGGAGTGTATGGGCCGTCGATGCCGGGGAGCTGTTTTTT
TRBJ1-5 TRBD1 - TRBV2 CASRGTVNQPQHF TGTGCCAGCAGAGGGACAGTCAATCAGCCCCAGCATTTT
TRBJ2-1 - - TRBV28 CASSLRGRGTYNEQFF TGTGCCAGCAGTTTGAGAGGGCGGGGTACCTACAATGAGCAGTTCTTC
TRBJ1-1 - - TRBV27 CASSPSGVNTEAFF TGTGCCAGCAGTCCTTCGGGGGTGAACACTGAAGCTTTCTTT
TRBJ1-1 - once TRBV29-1 CSARTGNTEAFF TGCAGCGCCCGAACAGGGAACACTGAAGCTTTCTTT
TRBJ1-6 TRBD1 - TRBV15 CATSGTGRGNNSPLHF TGTGCCACCAGCGGGACAGGCAGGGGTAATAATTCACCCCTCCACTTT
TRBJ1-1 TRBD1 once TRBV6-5 CASSWDRNTEAFF TGTGCCAGCAGTTGGGACAGGAACACTGAAGCTTTCTTT
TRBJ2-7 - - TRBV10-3 CAISPQQSASEQYF TGTGCCATCAGCCCGCAACAGAGTGCCTCCGAGCAGTACTTC
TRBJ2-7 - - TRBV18 CASSPRAGQGTEQYF TGTGCCAGCTCACCACGGGCGGGGCAGGGTACCGAGCAGTACTTC
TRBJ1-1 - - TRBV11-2 CASSFERGTEAFF TGTGCCAGCAGCTTTGAGCGGGGGACTGAAGCTTTCTTT
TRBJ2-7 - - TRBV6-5 CASSLTGFEQYF TGTGCCAGCAGTCTCACAGGGTTCGAGCAGTACTTC
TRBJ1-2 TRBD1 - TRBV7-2 CASSLEGTGVGSYTF TGTGCCAGCAGCTTAGAGGGTACAGGGGTAGGCAGCTACACCTTC
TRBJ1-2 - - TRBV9 CASSVGNSKGDGYTF TGTGCCAGCAGCGTAGGGAACAGTAAGGGGGATGGCTACACCTTC
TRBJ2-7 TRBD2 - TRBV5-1 CASSLASGRTSYEQYF TGCGCCAGCAGCTTGGCTAGCGGGAGGACCTCCTACGAGCAGTACTTC
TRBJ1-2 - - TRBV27 CASSAQGFGYTF TGTGCCAGCAGTGCTCAGGGGTTTGGCTACACCTTC
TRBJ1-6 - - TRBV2 CASTSRGSHLSSYNSPLHF TGTGCCAGCACTTCAAGGGGGAGTCACCTAAGCTCCTATAATTCACCCCTCCACTTT
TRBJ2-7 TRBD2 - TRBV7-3 CASSFSRWAGGYEQYF TGTGCCAGCAGCTTTTCCCGGTGGGCGGGAGGCTACGAGCAGTACTTC
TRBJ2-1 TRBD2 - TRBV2 CASSEAEGLGPQFF TGTGCCAGCAGTGAAGCAGAGGGACTAGGCCCGCAGTTCTTC
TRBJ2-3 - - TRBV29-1 CSSETGGRDTQYF TGCAGCTCCGAAACCGGGGGACGAGATACGCAGTATTTT
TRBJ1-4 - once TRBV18 CASSPHRNEKLFF TGTGCCAGCTCACCACACCGGAATGAAAAACTGTTTTTT
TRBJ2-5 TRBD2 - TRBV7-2 CASSPEGLAGVRETQYF TGTGCCAGCAGCCCAGAGGGACTAGCGGGAGTTAGGGAGACCCAGTACTTC
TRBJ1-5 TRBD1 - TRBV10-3 CAISQPGTDSNQPQHF TGTGCCATCAGCCAACCTGGGACAGATAGCAATCAGCCCCAGCATTTT
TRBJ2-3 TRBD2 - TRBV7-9 CASSLHVTSGTDTQYF TGTGCCAGCAGCTTGCATGTGACTAGCGGCACAGATACGCAGTATTTT
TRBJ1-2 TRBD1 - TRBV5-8 CASSWGTVNYGYTF TGTGCCAGCAGCTGGGGGACAGTGAACTATGGCTACACCTTC
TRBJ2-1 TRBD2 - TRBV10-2 CASSSGGSASSYNEQFF TGCGCCAGCAGTAGCGGGGGGTCCGCGAGCTCCTACAATGAGCAGTTCTTC
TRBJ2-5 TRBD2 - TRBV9 CASSVAFRTSGSEQETQYF TGTGCCAGCAGCGTAGCCTTTAGGACTAGCGGGAGTGAGCAAGAGACCCAGTACTTC
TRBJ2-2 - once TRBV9 CASTRDLRTNTGELFF TGTGCCAGCACCCGGGACTTAAGAACGAACACCGGGGAGCTGTTTTTT
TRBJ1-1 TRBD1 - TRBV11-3 CASSSRQGGTEAFF TGTGCCAGCAGCTCCAGACAGGGGGGCACTGAAGCTTTCTTT
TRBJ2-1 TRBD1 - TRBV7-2 CASSSEPGQGDNEQFF TGTGCCAGCAGCTCCGAGCCGGGACAGGGGGACAATGAGCAGTTCTTC
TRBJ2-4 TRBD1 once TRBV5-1 CASSPETGGVAKNIQYF TGCGCCAGCAGCCCTGAGACAGGGGGTGTAGCCAAAAACATTCAGTACTTC
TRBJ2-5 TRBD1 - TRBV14 CASSQLPGQGVETQYF TGTGCCAGCAGCCAATTACCGGGACAGGGTGTGGAGACCCAGTACTTC
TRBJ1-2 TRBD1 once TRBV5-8 CASSLDRGGYGYTF TGTGCCAGCAGCTTGGACAGGGGTGGCTATGGCTACACCTTC
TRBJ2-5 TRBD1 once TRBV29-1 CSVQTGVGETQYF TGCAGCGTTCAGACAGGGGTGGGAGAGACCCAGTACTTC
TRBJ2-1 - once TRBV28 CASSLAGRSFYNEQFF TGTGCCAGCAGTTTAGCCGGGAGAAGCTTCTACAATGAGCAGTTCTTC
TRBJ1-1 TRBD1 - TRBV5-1 CASSLGWGDSSWATEAFF TGCGCCAGCAGCTTGGGGTGGGGGGACAGCTCGTGGGCCACTGAAGCTTTCTTT
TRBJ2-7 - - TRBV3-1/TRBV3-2 CASSQTGYEQYF TGTGCCAGCAGCCAGACGGGGTACGAGCAGTACTTC
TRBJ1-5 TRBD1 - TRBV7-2 CASSFGTGGQPQHF TGTGCCAGCAGCTTTGGGACAGGGGGTCAGCCCCAGCATTTT
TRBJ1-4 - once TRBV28 CASGGTGVGGGQLFF TGTGCCAGCGGAGGCACGGGGGTTGGAGGCGGACAACTGTTTTTT
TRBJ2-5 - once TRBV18 CASSPYGKQETQYF TGTGCCAGCTCACCGTACGGGAAGCAAGAGACCCAGTACTTC
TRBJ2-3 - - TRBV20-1 CSASPGAGAKATQYF TGCAGTGCTAGTCCAGGGGCGGGGGCTAAAGCTACGCAGTATTTT
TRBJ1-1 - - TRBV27 CASSLEGGTEAFF TGTGCCAGCAGTTTAGAGGGAGGCACTGAAGCTTTCTTT